This record concerns one TCR beta chain sequence. Its antigen is currently unknown. The data derive from a study of T-cell memory formation after mild COVID-19. CDR1 and CDR2 from the germline V gene are LGHNA and YSLEER. CDR3 length: 15 amino acids. V was shortened by 0 bases and J by 5 bases, with 10 bases between the two germline ends. Libraries for TCRalpha and TCRbeta carried sample barcodes and unique molecular identifiers via 5'RACE. TCRdb fed the 5' RACE reads into MiXCR, producing one record per CDR3 protein. Of 300,000 to 400,000 distinct CDR3 sequences detected, 13% appear once; the ten largest clones hold 20% to 25%. Points from the study as a whole: The SARS-CoV-2 specificity of second-wave clones reaching peak at day 37 remained unverified.

The chain combines TRBV4-3 with TRBJ1-4; no definite D call. The receptor comes from a young man who had mild COVID-19 (a few samples of this study predate the infection). Cell type and time point are not known. Material: PBMCs or a T cell subset sorted from them (not recorded which). CDR3: CASSQDTGINEKLFF. CDR3 bases: TGCGCCAGCAGCCAAGATACTGGGATAAATGAAAAACTGTTTTTT.